Reported below is one T cell receptor (beta chain). The protocol was immunoSEQ multiplex PCR, while the TCRdb copy is restricted to in-frame clones and leaves out a portion. There are about 440,000 clones in the sample; 90% occur only once, and less than 4.5% lies in the top ten. As to treatment: some 19 received Ad26.COV2.S at low or high dose, single or two shots; roughly five received placebo; per-sample allocation not given. The study sampled participants on day 63 after the first vaccine or placebo injection. This entry comes from a study of Ad26.COV2.S vaccination and SARS-CoV-2 variants. This receptor was taken from a person between 18 and 60 years old who received the Ad26.COV2.S COVID-19 vaccine or a placebo. Here the sequenced sample was peripheral blood, taken in a trial of Ad26.COV2.S vaccine versus placebo.

The DNA for the CDR3 is TGTGCCAGCAGCGCCCAATTCGGGGCTACAGATACGCAGTATTTT. Its translation is CASSAQFGATDTQYF. The chain employs TRBV5-8 and TRBJ2-3; D possibly uses TRBD1 or TRBD2 (5 bases each). This CDR3 spans 15 amino acids. Trimming left V 4 bases short and J 3 bases short, with 15 bases between. Germline CDR1 is SGHTS and CDR2 is YDEGEE.